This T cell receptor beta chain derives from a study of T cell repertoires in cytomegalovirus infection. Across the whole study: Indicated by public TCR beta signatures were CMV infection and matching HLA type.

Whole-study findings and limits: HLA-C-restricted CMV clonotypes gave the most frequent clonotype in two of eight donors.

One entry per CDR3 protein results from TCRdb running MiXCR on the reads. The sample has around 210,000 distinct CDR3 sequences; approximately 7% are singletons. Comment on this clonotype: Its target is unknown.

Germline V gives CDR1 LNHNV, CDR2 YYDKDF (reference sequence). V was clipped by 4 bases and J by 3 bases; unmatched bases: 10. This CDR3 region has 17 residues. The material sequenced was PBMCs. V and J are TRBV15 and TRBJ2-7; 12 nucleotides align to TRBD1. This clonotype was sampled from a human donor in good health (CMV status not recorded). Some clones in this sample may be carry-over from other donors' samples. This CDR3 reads CATSTEVGTGGLYEQYF. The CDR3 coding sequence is TGTGCCACCAGCACCGAGGTAGGGACAGGGGGCCTCTACGAGCAGTACTTC.